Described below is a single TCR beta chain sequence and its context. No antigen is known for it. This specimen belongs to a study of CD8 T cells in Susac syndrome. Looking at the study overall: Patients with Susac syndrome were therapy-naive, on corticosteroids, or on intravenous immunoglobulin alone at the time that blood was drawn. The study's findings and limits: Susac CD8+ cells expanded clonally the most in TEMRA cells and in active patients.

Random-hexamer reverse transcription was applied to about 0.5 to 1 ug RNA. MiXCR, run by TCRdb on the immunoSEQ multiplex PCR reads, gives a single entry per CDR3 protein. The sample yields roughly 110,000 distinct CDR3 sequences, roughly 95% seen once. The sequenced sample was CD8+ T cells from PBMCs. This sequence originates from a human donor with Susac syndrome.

CDR3 coding DNA: TGTGCCAGCACCTCCTTGGGGTCTAACGGCTACACCTTC. It yields the protein CASTSLGSNGYTF. J is TRBJ1-2 and V is TRBV12-3 or TRBV12-4; the D is unclear. With 7 bases removed from V and 8 bases from J, the gap between germline ends came to 17 bases. This CDR3 spans 13 amino acids.